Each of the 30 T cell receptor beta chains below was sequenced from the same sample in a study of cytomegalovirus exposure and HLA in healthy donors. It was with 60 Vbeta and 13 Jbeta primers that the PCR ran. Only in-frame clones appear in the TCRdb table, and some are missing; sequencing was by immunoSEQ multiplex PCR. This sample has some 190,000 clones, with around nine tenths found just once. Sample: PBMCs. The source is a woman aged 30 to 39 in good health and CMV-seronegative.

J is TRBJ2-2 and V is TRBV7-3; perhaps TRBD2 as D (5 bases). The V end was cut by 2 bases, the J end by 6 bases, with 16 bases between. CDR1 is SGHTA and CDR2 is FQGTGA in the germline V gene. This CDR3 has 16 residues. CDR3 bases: TGTGCCAGCAGCTTATGGGCAGGACTCATTCCCGGGGAGCTGTTTTTT. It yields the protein CASSLWAGLIPGELFF.

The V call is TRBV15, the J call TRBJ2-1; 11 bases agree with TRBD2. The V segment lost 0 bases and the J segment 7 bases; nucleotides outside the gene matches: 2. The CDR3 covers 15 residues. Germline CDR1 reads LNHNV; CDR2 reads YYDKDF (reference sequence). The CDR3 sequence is CATSREASGGNEQFF. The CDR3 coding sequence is TGTGCCACCAGCAGAGAGGCTAGCGGGGGGAATGAGCAGTTCTTC.

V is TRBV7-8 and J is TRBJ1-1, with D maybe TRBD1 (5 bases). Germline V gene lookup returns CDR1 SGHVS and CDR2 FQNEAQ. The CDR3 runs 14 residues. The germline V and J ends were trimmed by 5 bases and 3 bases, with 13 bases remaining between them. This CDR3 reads CASSREGRYTEAFF. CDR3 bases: TGTGCCAGCAGCCGGGAGGGGCGTTACACTGAAGCTTTCTTT.

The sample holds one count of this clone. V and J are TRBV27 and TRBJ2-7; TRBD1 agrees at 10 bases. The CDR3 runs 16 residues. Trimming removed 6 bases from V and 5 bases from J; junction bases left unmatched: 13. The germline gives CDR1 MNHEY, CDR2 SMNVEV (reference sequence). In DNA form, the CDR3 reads TGTGCCAGCAGCCAAGCACCGGGACAGGGGATCCACGAGCAGTACTTC. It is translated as CASSQAPGQGIHEQYF.

The CDR3 reads CASSEAGQGEEQYF. DNA of the CDR3: TGTGCCAGCAGTGAGGCGGGACAGGGTGAGGAGCAGTACTTC. The chain has TRBV2 and TRBJ2-7; 9 bases are a match to TRBD1. Trimming cost V 3 bases and J 7 bases; bases outside gene matches: 7. This CDR3 spans 14 amino acids. Per the germline V gene, CDR1 is SNHLY and CDR2 is FYNNEI.

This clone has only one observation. The CDR3 loop reads CATQDRGNYGYTF. The CDR3 DNA reads TGTGCCACCCAGGACAGGGGAAACTATGGCTACACCTTC. The V call is TRBV28, the J call TRBJ1-2; 9 positions match TRBD1. The V gene's germline CDR1 is MDHEN and CDR2 SYDVKM. The CDR3 loop spans 13 amino acids. Germline trimming cut 10 bases from V and 2 bases from J; bases unmatched to any gene: 5.

The CDR3 region is CASSPTGISGNTIYF. In DNA, the CDR3 is TGTGCCAGCAGTCCCACAGGGATATCTGGAAACACCATATATTTT. The chain uses TRBV28 and TRBJ1-3; maybe TRBD1 (6 bases). The V and J ends lost 5 bases and 1 base respectively, with 12 bases between them. CDR3 size: 15 residues. Per the germline V gene, CDR1 is MDHEN and CDR2 is SYDVKM.

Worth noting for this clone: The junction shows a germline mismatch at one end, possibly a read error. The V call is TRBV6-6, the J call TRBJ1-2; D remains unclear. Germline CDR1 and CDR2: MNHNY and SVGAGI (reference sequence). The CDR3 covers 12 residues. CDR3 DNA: TGTGCCAGCAGTTACATTGAGGGAATTGTAGACTTC. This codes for CASSYIEGIVDF.

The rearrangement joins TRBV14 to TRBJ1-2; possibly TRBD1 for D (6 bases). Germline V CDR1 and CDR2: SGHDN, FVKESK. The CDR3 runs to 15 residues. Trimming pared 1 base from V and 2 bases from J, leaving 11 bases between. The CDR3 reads CASSQGRRGNYGYTF. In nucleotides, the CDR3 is TGTGCCAGCAGCCAAGGTCGCAGGGGAAACTATGGCTACACCTTC.

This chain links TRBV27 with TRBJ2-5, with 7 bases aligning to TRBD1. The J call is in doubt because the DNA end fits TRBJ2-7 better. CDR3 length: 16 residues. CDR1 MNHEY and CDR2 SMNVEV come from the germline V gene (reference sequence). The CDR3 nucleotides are TGTGCCAGCAGTTTATCCGGGACAGCTAGCTCCTACGAGCAGTACTTC. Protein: CASSLSGTASSYEQYF.

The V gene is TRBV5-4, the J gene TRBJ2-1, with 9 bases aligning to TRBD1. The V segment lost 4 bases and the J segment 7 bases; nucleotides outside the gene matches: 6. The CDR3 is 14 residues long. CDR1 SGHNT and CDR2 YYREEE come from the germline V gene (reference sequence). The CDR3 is CASSVHRGRNEQFF. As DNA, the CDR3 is TGTGCCAGCAGCGTTCACAGGGGGCGTAATGAGCAGTTCTTC.

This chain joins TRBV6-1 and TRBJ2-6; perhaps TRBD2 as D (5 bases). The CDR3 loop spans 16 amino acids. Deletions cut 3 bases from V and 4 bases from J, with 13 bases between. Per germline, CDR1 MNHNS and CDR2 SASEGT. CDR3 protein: CASSELRGYGANVLTF. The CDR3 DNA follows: TGTGCCAGCAGTGAGCTTCGAGGGTACGGGGCCAACGTCCTGACTTTC.

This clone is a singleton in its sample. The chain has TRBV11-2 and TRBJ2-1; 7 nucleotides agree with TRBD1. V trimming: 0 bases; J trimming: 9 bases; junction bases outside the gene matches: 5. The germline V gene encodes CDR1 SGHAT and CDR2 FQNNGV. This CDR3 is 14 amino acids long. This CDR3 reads CASSLDVQGPEQFF. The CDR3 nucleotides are TGTGCCAGCAGCTTAGACGTACAGGGGCCTGAGCAGTTCTTC.

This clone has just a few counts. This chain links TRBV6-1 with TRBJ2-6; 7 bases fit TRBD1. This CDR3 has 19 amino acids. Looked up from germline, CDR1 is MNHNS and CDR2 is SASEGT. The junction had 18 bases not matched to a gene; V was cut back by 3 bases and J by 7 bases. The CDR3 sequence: CASSDKDRHKPEIANVLTF. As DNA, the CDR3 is TGTGCCAGCAGTGACAAGGACAGGCACAAACCAGAGATCGCCAACGTCCTGACTTTC.

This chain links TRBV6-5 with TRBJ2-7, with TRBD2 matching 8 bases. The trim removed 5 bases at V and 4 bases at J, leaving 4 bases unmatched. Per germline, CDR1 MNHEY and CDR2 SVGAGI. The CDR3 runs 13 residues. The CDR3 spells CASSNGGGYEQYF. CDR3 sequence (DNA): TGTGCCAGCAGTAACGGGGGGGGATACGAGCAGTACTTC.

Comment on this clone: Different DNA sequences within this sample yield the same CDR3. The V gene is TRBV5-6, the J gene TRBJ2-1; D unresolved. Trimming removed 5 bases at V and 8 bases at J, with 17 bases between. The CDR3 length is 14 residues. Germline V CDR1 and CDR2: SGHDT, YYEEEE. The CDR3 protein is CASRPTPTRDEQFF. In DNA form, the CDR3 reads TGTGCCAGCAGGCCAACTCCCACCCGGGATGAGCAGTTCTTC.

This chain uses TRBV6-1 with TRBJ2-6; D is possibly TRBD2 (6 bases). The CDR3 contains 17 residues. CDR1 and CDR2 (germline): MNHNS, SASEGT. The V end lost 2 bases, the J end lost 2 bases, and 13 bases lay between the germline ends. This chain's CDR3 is CASSENGGYAGANVLTF. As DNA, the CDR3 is TGTGCCAGCAGTGAAAATGGGGGGTATGCTGGGGCCAACGTCCTGACTTTC.

In DNA form, the CDR3 reads TGTGCCAGCAGCTTAGGCCTACCCTTCTCAACAGGGATGACCTACGAGCAGTACTTC. Protein product: CASSLGLPFSTGMTYEQYF. The chain carries TRBV13 and TRBJ2-7, with a weak D call TRBD1 (6 bases). There are 19 residues in the CDR3. Looked up from germline, CDR1 is PRHDT and CDR2 is FYEKMQ (reference sequence). The V end lost 0 bases, the J end lost 2 bases, and 23 bases lay between the germline ends. Looking up the rest from reference TRBV13 and TRBJ2-7 gives the full variable domain: AAGVIQSPRHLIKEKRETATLKCYPIPRHDTVYWYQQGPGQDPQFLISFYEKMQSDKGSIPDRFSAQQFSDYHSELNMSSLELGDSALYFCASSLGLPFSTGMTYEQYFGPGTRLTVT.

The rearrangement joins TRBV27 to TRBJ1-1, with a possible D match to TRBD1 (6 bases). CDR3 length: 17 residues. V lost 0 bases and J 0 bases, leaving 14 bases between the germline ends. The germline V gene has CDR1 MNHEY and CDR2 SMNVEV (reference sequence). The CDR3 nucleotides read TGTGCCAGCAGTTTATCTGGACAGCAGCTCATGAACACTGAAGCTTTCTTT. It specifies CASSLSGQQLMNTEAFF.

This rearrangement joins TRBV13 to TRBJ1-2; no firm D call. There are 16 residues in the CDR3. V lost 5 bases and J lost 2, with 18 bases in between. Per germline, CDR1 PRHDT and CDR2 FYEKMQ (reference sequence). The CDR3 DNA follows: TGTGCCAGCAGCCGTTCATACCCCGAGCGCAACTATGGCTACACCTTC. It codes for CASSRSYPERNYGYTF.

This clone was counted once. Here the CDR3 DNA reads TGTGCCAGCAGCTTGGGGACTTCTCCTAGCACAGATACGCAGTATTTT. The encoded protein is CASSLGTSPSTDTQYF. V usage is TRBV11-3 and J usage is TRBJ2-3; tentative D call: TRBD2 (6 bases). CDR1 and CDR2 (germline): SGHNT, YENEEA. This CDR3 has 16 amino acids. V lost 3 bases to trimming and J lost 0 bases, with 13 bases between them.

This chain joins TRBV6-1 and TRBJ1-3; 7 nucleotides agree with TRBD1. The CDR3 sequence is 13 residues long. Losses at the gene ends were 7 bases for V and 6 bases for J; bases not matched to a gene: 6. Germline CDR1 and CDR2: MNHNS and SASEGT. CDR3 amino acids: CASNMQGENTIYF. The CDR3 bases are TGTGCCAGCAATATGCAGGGGGAAAACACCATATATTTT.

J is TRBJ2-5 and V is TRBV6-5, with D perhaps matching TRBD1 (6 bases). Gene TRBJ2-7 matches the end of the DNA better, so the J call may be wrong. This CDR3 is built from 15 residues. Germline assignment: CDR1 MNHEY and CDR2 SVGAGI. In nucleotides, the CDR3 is TGTGCCAGCAGTTACTCGTTCACAGGGATCAACGAGCAGTACTTC. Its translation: CASSYSFTGINEQYF.

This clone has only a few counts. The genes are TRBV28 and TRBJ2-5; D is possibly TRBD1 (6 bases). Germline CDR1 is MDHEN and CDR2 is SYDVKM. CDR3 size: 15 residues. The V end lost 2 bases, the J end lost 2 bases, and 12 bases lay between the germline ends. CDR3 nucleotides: TGTGCCAGCAGTTTAAGCAGGGGCATACAAGAGACCCAGTACTTC. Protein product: CASSLSRGIQETQYF.

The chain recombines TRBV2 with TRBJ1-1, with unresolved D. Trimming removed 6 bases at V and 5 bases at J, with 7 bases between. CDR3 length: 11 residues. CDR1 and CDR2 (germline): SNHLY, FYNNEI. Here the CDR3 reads CASRAGTEAFF. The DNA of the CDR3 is TGTGCCAGCAGGGCGGGGACTGAAGCTTTCTTT. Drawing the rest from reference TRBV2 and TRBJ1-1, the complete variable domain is EPEVTQTPSHQVTQMGQEVILRCVPISNHLYFYWYRQILGQKVEFLVSFYNNEISEKSEIFDDQFSVERPDGSNFTLKIRSTKLEDSAMYFCASRAGTEAFFGQGTRLTVV.

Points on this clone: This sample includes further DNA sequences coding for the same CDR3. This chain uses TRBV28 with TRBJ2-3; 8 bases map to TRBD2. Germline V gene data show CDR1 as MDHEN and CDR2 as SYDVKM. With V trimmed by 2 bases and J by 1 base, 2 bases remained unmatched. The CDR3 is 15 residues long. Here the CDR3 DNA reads TGTGCCAGCAGTTTAGCGGGGGGAGGCACAGATACGCAGTATTTT. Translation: CASSLAGGGTDTQYF.

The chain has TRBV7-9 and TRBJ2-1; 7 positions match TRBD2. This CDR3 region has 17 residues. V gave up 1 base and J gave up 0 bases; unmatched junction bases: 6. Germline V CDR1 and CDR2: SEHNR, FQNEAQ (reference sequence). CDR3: CASSLEGGRRSYNEQFF. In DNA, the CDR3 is TGTGCCAGCAGCTTAGAGGGCGGGAGACGCTCCTACAATGAGCAGTTCTTC.

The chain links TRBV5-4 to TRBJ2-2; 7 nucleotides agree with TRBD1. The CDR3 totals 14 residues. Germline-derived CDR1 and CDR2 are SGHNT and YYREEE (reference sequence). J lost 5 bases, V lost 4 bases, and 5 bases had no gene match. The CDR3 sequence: CASSGEGATGELFF. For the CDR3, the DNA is TGTGCCAGCAGCGGAGAGGGGGCGACCGGGGAGCTGTTTTTT. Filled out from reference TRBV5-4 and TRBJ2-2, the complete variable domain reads ETGVTQSPTHLIKTRGQQVTLRCSSQSGHNTVSWYQQALGQGPQFIFQYYREEENGRGNFPPRFSGLQFPNYSSELNVNALELDDSALYLCASSGEGATGELFFGEGSRLTVL.

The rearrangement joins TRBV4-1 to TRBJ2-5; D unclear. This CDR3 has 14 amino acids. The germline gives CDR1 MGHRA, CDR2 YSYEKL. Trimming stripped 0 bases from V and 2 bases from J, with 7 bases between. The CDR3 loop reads CASSQDRVQETQYF. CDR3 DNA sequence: TGCGCCAGCAGCCAAGATCGAGTACAAGAGACCCAGTACTTC.

CDR3 residues: CASSKDRGRLEQYF. The CDR3 bases are TGTGCCAGCAGCAAAGACAGGGGGCGCTTAGAGCAGTACTTC. The gene calls are TRBV6-1 and TRBJ2-7; 10 bases fit TRBD1. Germline V lookup: CDR1 MNHNS, CDR2 SASEGT. The CDR3 length is 14 residues. The V gene end was trimmed by 6 bases and the J gene end by 7 bases; junction bases not matched to a gene: 9.